This T cell receptor beta chain was found in a study of CD8 T cells in ankylosing spondylitis. This clonotype was detected a few times. Its antigen remains unknown. Findings and caveats of the study: Made up of eight highly homologous variants, a TCR beta motif appeared characteristic of ankylosing spondylitis blood.

Using its own MiXCR run on the 5' RACE reads, TCRdb lists one record per CDR3 protein. The sample has 700,000 to 1,000,000 distinct CDR3 sequences; about 11% are singletons. V dropped 1 base and J dropped 3 bases, with 16 bases sitting between them. Germline loops: CDR1 SGHRS, CDR2 YFSETQ. There are 16 residues in the CDR3. This chain joins TRBV5-1 and TRBJ1-1, with D maybe TRBD1 (5 bases). The sample comprised blood, either unsorted or a sorted T cell fraction (not recorded which). This TCR was sampled from a male donor with ankylosing spondylitis. In DNA form, the CDR3 reads TGCGCCAGCAGCTTGACGACAGTCGCTCTGGACACTGAAGCTTTCTTT. Its protein product is CASSLTTVALDTEAFF.